Presented here are 3 T cell receptor beta chains from one specimen sequenced in a study of beta chain features in type 1 diabetes. The study's findings and limits: Type 1 diabetes patients showed a moderate but significant shortening of TCRB CDR3s in all four CD4+ subsets.

Their specific antigens are unknown. Of the isolated RNA, all was reverse transcribed, and so the sequenced material was expressed TCRB transcripts. Method: immunoSEQ multiplex PCR; TCRdb's copy keeps in-frame clones and lacks some. In the table there are 250,000 to 300,000 clones, roughly an eighth of which are singletons. Input material: naive CD4+ T cells from blood. All receptors derive from a man aged 25 to 45 with type 1 diabetes.

This clone has just a few counts. This rearrangement joins TRBV11-2 to TRBJ2-1; D is possibly TRBD2 (6 bases). Looked up from germline, CDR1 is SGHAT and CDR2 is FQNNGV. This CDR3 has 16 amino acids. With 0 bases removed from V and 2 bases from J, the gap between germline ends came to 11 bases. The CDR3 reads CASSLESGVPYNEQFF. Here the CDR3 DNA reads TGTGCCAGCAGCTTAGAGTCGGGAGTACCCTACAATGAGCAGTTCTTC.

CDR3: CASSTRTGGGYEQYF. The CDR3 nucleotides read TGTGCCAGCAGTACCCGTACAGGGGGTGGTTACGAGCAGTACTTC. The J gene is TRBJ2-7, the V gene TRBV28; TRBD1 aligns across 8 bases. The junction had 10 bases not matched to a gene; V was cut back by 5 bases and J by 4 bases. The V gene's germline CDR1 is MDHEN and CDR2 SYDVKM. The CDR3 covers 15 residues. The full variable domain, with the rest looked up from reference TRBV28 and TRBJ2-7, is DVKVTQSSRYLVKRTGEKVFLECVQDMDHENMFWYRQDPGLGLRLIYFSYDVKMKEKGDIPEGYSVSREKKERFSLILESASTNQTSMYLCASSTRTGGGYEQYFGPGTRLTVT.

This clone was seen a handful of times. The genes are TRBV18 and TRBJ2-2, with D perhaps TRBD1 (6 bases). This CDR3 has 15 residues. The ends were cut back, 3 bases at V and 2 bases at J, with 10 bases in the middle. Germline V gene sequence: CDR1 KGHSH, CDR2 LQKENI. Here the CDR3 reads CASSPTGRNTGELFF. DNA of the CDR3: TGTGCCAGCTCACCCACAGGGAGAAACACCGGGGAGCTGTTTTTT.